The present T cell receptor beta chain was sequenced within a study of stem cell transplantation in POMP-related autoinflammatory disease. The CDR3 runs to 14 residues. Germline V lookup: CDR1 MNHNY, CDR2 SVGAGI (reference sequence). Trimming took 4 bases from V and 5 from J, leaving 9 bases between them. Libraries were prepared by immunoSEQ multiplex PCR; TCRdb keeps only in-frame clonotypes and omits some of them. Among more than 25,000 clones listed, around 90% were seen once. The V call is TRBV6-6, the J call TRBJ1-6, with D possibly TRBD1 on 5 matching bases. This material consisted of CD4+ T cells from PBMCs, taken before stem cell transplantation. The receptor was derived from a human donor with POMP-related autoinflammation and immune dysregulation (PRAID). CDR3 in DNA: TGTGCCAGCAGTTGGGCAGGGAATAATTCACCCCTCCACTTT. Encoded protein: CASSWAGNNSPLHF.